One sample yielded the 9 T cell receptor beta chains listed below, sequenced in a study of T cell responses to AZD1222 COVID-19 vaccine (dated by TCRdb to about 2021). The library was produced with the immunoSEQ multiplex PCR assay. This is the immuneACCESS table as TCRdb keeps it, with only in-frame sequences that have V and J called. A part of the clones is gone; compared with another copy, unresolved V genes explain less than half, and the rest is unexplained. For this sample there are about 120,000 clones; 84% appear just once. The ten most abundant clones make up about 25% of the sample. The time point label, read with the paper, signifies: about 28 days (+/-7) after the second vaccine dose. Sequenced here: peripheral blood, sampled 28 days after the second AZD1222 dose. The receptor set was obtained from an adult who received the AZD1222 COVID-19 vaccine.

This chain uses TRBV4-1 with TRBJ1-1; D not certain. Germline CDR1 reads MGHRA; CDR2 reads YSYEKL. Trimming removed 0 bases from V and 7 bases from J, with 12 bases in between. The CDR3 is 14 amino acids. The CDR3 DNA reads as TGCGCCAGCAGCCAAGAGGAAAAAAGGAATGAAGCTTTCTTT. It codes for CASSQEEKRNEAFF.

This clone showed up just once. The junction departs from the called germline gene at one end, perhaps through a read error. The J gene is TRBJ1-1, the V gene TRBV18, with D perhaps TRBD1 (5 bases). This CDR3 spans 13 amino acids. CDR1 and CDR2 from the germline V gene are KGHSH and LQKENI. For the CDR3, the DNA is TGTGCCAGCTCGCCACAAGGGGACACTGAAGCTTTCTTT. Translated: CASSPQGDTEAFF. The full variable domain, with the rest looked up from reference TRBV18 and TRBJ1-1, is NAGVMQNPRHLVRRRGQEARLRCSPMKGHSHVYWYRQLPEEGLKFMVYLQKENIIDESGMPKERFSAEFPKEGPSILRIQQVVRGDSAAYFCASSPQGDTEAFFGQGTRLTVV.

This sequence joins TRBV20-1 and TRBJ1-3; the D is unclear. The CDR3 extends over 13 amino acids. Germline assignment: CDR1 DFQATT and CDR2 SNEGSKA (reference sequence). Trimming cost V 3 bases and J 3 bases, with 9 bases left between them. The CDR3 nucleotides are TGCAGTGCTAGTGTCATCTATGGAAACACCATATATTTT. Its protein product is CSASVIYGNTIYF.

This chain uses TRBV7-2 with TRBJ2-4; D tentatively fits TRBD1 or TRBD2 (5 bases each). This CDR3 contains 15 residues. The V end lost 4 bases, the J end lost 2 bases, and 12 bases lay between the germline ends. Germline assignment: CDR1 SGHTA and CDR2 FQGNSA. The CDR3 reads CASSSPGATKNIQYF. CDR3 DNA: TGTGCCAGCAGCTCCCCCGGGGCAACCAAAAACATTCAGTACTTC.

The chain is built from TRBV7-2 and TRBJ2-7, with D possibly TRBD2 on 5 matching bases. Germline V gene data show CDR1 as SGHTA and CDR2 as FQGNSA. Between the trimmed V and J ends, which lost 0 bases and 9 bases, there was a span of 9 bases. The CDR3 has 12 amino acids. The CDR3 is CASSLAHRGQYF. In DNA, the CDR3 is TGTGCCAGCAGCTTAGCACATCGGGGGCAGTACTTC.

This clone has just one count. The gene calls are TRBV19 and TRBJ1-6; 7 positions agree with TRBD1. With V trimmed by 5 bases and J by 4 bases, 5 bases remained unmatched. Germline CDR1 is LNHDA and CDR2 is SQIVND (reference sequence). The CDR3 sequence is 15 residues long. The CDR3 nucleotides are TGTGCCAGTAGTCGGGGGACAGAGTATAATTCACCCCTCCACTTT. Translation gives CASSRGTEYNSPLHF.

The chain carries TRBV11-2 and TRBJ2-7; D possibly uses TRBD1 or TRBD2 (5 bases each). V dropped 7 bases and J dropped 0 bases, with 16 bases sitting between them. This CDR3 contains 15 residues. Germline V gives CDR1 SGHAT, CDR2 FQNNGV. The CDR3 sequence: CASTWGWQGSYEQYF. In DNA, the CDR3 is TGTGCCAGCACCTGGGGGTGGCAGGGCTCCTACGAGCAGTACTTC.

The chain couples TRBV6-2 or TRBV6-3 to TRBJ1-4; D unresolved. V was cut by 6 bases and J by 11 bases, with 10 bases left in between. This CDR3 is 11 amino acids long. The germline V gene has CDR1 MNHEY and CDR2 SVGEGT. The CDR3 spells CASSSGVKLFF. CDR3 bases: TGTGCCAGCAGCTCCGGGGTCAAACTGTTTTTT.

The CDR3 here is CASSAYRSFTDTQYF. CDR3 DNA: TGTGCCAGCAGCGCATACAGGTCATTCACAGATACGCAGTATTTT. The chain recombines TRBV7-3 with TRBJ2-3; D may be TRBD1 (5 bases). This CDR3 has 15 amino acids. Between the trimmed V and J ends, which lost 5 bases and 2 bases, there was a span of 14 bases. Per the germline V gene, CDR1 is SGHTA and CDR2 is FQGTGA.